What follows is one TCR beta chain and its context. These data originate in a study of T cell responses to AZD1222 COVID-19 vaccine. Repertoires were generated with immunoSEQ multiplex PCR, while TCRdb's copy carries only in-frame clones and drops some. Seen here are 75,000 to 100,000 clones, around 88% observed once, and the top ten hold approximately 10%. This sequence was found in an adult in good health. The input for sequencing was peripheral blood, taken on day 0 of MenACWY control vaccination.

The DNA of the CDR3 is TGTGCCAGCAGTCATGGAGACTTCAATGAGCAGTTCTTC. Its translation: CASSHGDFNEQFF. The rearrangement links TRBV7-9 to TRBJ2-1, with no clear D. V was shortened by 6 bases and J by 6 bases, with 12 bases between the two germline ends. The CDR3 covers 13 residues. Germline-derived CDR1 and CDR2 are SEHNR and FQNEAQ (reference sequence).